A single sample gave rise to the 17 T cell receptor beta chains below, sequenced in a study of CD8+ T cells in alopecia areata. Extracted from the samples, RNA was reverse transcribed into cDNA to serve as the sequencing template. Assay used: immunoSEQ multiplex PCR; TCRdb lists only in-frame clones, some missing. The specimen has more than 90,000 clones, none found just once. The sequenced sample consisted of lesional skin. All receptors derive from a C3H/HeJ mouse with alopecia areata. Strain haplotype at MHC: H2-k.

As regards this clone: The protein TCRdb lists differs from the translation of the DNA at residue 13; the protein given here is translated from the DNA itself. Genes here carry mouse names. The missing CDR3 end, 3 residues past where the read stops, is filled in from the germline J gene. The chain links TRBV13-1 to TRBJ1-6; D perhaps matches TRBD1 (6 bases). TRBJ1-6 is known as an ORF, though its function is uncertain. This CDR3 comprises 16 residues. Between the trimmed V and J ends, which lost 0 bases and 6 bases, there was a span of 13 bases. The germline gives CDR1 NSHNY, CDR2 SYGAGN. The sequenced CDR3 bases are TGTGCCAGCAGTGATGCAGTGACAGGAGGTAATTCGCCC. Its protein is CASSDAVTGGNSP. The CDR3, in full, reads CASSDAVTGGNSPLYF.

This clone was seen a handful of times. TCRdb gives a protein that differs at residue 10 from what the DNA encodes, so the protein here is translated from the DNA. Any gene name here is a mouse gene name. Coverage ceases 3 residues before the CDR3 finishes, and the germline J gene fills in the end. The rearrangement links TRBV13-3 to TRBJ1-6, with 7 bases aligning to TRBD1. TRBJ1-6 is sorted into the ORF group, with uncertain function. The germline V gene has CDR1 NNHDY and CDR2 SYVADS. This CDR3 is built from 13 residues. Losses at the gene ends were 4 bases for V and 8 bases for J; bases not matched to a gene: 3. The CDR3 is CASSPTGDSPLYF. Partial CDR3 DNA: TGTGCCAGCAGTCCCACAGGGGATTCGCCC.

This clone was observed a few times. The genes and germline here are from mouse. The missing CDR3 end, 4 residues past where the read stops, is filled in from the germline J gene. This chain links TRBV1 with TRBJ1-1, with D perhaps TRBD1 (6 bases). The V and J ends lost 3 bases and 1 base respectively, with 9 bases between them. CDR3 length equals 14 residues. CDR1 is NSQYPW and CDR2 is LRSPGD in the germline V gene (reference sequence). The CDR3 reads CTCSAQGRNTEVFF. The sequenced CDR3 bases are TGCACCTGCAGTGCCCAGGGGAGAAACACA. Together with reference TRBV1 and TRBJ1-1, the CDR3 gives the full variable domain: VTLLEQNPRWRLVPRGQAVNLRCILKNSQYPWMSWYQQDLQKQLQWLFTLRSPGDKEVKSLPGADYLATRVTDTELRLQVANMSQGRTLYCTCSAQGRNTEVFFGKGTRLTVV.

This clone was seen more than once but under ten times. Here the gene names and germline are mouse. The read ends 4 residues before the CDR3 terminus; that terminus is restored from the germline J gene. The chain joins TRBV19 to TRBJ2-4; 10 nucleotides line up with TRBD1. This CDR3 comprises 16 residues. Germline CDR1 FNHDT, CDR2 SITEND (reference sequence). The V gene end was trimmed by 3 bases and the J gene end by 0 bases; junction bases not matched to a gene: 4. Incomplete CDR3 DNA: TGTGCCAGCAGTAGACAGGGGGCGCGGAGTCAAAAC. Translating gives CASSRQGARSQN. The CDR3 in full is CASSRQGARSQNTLYF.

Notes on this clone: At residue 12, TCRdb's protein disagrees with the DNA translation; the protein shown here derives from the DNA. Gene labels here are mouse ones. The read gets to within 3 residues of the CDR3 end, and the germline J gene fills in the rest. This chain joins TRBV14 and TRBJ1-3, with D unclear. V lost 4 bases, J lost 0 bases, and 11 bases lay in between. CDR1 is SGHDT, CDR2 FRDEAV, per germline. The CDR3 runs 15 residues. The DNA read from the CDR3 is TGTGCCAGCAGTCCTCAGCCTTCTTCTGGAAATACG. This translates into CASSPQPSSGNT. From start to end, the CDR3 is CASSPQPSSGNTLYF.

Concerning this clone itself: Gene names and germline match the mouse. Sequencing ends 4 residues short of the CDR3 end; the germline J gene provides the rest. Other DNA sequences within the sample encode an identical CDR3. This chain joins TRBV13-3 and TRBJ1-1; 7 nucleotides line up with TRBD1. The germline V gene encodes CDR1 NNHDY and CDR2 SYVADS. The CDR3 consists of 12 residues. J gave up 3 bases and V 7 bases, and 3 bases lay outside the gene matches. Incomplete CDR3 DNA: TGTGCCAGCCGGGACAGCCACACA. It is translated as CASRDSHT. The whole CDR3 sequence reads CASRDSHTEVFF.

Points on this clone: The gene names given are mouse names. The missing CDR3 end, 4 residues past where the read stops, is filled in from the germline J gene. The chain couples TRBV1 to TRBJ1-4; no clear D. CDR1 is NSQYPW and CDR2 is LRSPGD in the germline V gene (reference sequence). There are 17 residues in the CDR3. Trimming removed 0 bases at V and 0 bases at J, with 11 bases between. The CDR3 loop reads CTCSADPPTLSNERLFF. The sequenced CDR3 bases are TGCACCTGCAGTGCAGATCCCCCGACACTTTCCAACGAA.

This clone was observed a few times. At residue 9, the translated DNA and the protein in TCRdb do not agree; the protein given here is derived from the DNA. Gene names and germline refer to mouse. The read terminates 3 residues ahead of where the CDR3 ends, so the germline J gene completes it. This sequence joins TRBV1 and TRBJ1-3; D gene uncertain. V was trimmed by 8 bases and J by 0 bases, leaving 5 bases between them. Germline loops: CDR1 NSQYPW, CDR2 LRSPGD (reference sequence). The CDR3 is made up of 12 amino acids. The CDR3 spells CTCPASGNTLYF. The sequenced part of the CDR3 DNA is TGCACCTGCCCAGCTTCTGGAAATACG.

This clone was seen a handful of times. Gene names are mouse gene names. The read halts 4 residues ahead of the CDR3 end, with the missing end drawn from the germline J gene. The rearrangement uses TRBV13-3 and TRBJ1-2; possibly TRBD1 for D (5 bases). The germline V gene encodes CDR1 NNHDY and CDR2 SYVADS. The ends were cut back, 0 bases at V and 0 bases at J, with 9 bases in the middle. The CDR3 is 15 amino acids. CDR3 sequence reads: CASSDAQAANSDYTF. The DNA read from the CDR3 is TGTGCCAGCAGTGATGCACAGGCCGCAAACTCC.

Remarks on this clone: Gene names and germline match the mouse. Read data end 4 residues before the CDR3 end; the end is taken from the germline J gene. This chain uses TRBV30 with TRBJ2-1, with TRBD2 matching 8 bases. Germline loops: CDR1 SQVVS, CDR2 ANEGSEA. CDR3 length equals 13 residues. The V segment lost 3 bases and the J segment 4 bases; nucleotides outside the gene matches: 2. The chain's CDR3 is CSSSGGEYAEQFF. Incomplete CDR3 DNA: TGTAGTTCTAGTGGGGGGGAATATGCT.

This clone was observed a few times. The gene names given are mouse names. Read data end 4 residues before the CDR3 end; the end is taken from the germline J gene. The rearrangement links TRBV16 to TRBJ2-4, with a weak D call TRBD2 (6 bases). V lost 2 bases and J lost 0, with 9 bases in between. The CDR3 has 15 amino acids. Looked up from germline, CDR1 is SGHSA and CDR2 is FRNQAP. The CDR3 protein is CASSLLGFSQNTLYF. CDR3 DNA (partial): TGTGCAAGCAGCTTACTGGGGTTTAGTCAAAAC. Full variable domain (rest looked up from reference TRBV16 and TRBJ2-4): NAGVIQTPRHKVTGKGQEATLWCEPISGHSAVFWYRQTIVQGLEFLTYFRNQAPIDDSGMPKERFSAQMPNQSHSTLKIQSTQPQDSAVYLCASSLLGFSQNTLYFGAGTRLSVL.

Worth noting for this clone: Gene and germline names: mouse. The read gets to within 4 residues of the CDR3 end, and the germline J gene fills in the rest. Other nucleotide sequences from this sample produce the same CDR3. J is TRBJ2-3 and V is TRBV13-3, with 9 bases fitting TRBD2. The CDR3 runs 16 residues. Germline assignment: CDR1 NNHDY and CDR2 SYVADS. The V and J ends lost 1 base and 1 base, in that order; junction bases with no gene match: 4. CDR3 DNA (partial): TGTGCCAGCAGTGATCCGGACTGGGGTGGTGCAGAA. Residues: CASSDPDWGGAE. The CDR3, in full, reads CASSDPDWGGAETLYF.

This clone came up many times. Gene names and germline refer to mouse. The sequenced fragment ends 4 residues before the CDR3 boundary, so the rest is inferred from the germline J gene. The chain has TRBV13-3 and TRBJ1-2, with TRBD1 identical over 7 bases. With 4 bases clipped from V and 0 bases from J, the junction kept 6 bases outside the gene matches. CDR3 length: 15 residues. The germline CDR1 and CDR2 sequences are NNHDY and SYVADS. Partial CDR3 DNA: TGTGCCAGCAGTCCCCTCGGGACAGCAAACTCC. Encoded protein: CASSPLGTANS. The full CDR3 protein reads CASSPLGTANSDYTF.

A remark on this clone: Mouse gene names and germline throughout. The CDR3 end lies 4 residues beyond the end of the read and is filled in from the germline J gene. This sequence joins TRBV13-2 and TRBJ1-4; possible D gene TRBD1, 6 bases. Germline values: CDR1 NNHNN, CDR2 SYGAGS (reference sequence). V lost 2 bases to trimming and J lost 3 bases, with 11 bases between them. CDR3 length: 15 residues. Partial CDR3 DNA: TGTGCCAGCGGTGACAGGGGCCTAACCAACGAA. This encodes CASGDRGLTNE. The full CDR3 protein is CASGDRGLTNERLFF.

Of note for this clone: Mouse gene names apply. CDR3 bases read: TGCACCTGCAGTGCAGAAGGTCCTAGTGCAGAA. Its translation: CTCSAEGPSAE. The CDR3 in its entirety is CTCSAEGPSAETLYF. The chain is built from TRBV1 and TRBJ2-3; D is undetermined. The sequence runs out 4 residues before the end of the CDR3; the remainder is reconstructed from the germline J gene. V was shortened by 0 bases and J by 0 bases, with 7 bases between the two germline ends. CDR3 length: 15 amino acids. Germline V CDR1 and CDR2: NSQYPW, LRSPGD (reference sequence).

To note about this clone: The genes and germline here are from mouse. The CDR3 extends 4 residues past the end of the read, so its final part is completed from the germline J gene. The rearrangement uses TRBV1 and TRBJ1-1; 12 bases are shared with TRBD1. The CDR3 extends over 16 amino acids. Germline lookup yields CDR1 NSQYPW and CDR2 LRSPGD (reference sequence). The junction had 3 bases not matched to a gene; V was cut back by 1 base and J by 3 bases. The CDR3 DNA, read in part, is TGCACCTGCAGTGCAGGGGACAGGGGGCATGACACA. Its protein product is CTCSAGDRGHDT. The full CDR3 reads CTCSAGDRGHDTEVFF. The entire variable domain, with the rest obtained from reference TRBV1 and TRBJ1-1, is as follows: VTLLEQNPRWRLVPRGQAVNLRCILKNSQYPWMSWYQQDLQKQLQWLFTLRSPGDKEVKSLPGADYLATRVTDTELRLQVANMSQGRTLYCTCSAGDRGHDTEVFFGKGTRLTVV.

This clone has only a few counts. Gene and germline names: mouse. The part of the CDR3 DNA that was read is TGTGCCAGCAGTGATAGGTACAGGGCAGAA. Amino acids: CASSDRYRAE. The whole CDR3 sequence reads CASSDRYRAETLYF. This rearrangement joins TRBV13-3 to TRBJ2-3; D might be TRBD1 (5 bases). The read is 4 residues too short to cover the CDR3 end, so that end is filled in from the germline J gene. V was trimmed by 1 base and J by 3 bases, leaving 9 bases between them. The CDR3 has 14 amino acids. CDR1 and CDR2 (germline): NNHDY, SYVADS.